Presented here are 18 T cell receptor beta chains from one specimen sequenced in a study of CD8+ T cells in alopecia areata. Treatment given: oral pan-JAK inhibitor, 5-10 mg twice daily. In each case, RNA was isolated and then reverse transcribed into cDNA as the sequencing template. Assay: immunoSEQ multiplex PCR; the TCRdb copy retains only in-frame clones and omits some. The sample consists of about 200,000 clones, roughly three fifths of them appearing once. The material sequenced was CD4+ T cells sorted from blood, taken at week 4, from a patient treated with tofacitinib. The receptors were gathered from a human donor with alopecia areata.

V usage is TRBV2 and J usage is TRBJ1-2; perhaps TRBD1 as D (5 bases). The CDR3 covers 13 residues. Trimming cost V 3 bases and J 7 bases, with 12 bases left between them. CDR1 is SNHLY and CDR2 is FYNNEI in the germline V gene. The CDR3: CASSDAQGPGYTF. In DNA, the CDR3 is TGTGCCAGCAGTGATGCGCAGGGTCCTGGCTACACCTTC.

This chain connects TRBV6-5 to TRBJ1-3; D remains unclear. Trimming pared 2 bases from V and 1 base from J, leaving 9 bases between. There are 15 residues in the CDR3. The germline V gene encodes CDR1 MNHEY and CDR2 SVGAGI. CDR3 coding DNA: TGTGCCAGCAGTTACCGAGGGCAGTCTGGAAACACCATATATTTT. Protein: CASSYRGQSGNTIYF.

V is TRBV29-1 and J is TRBJ2-1; D is unresolved. The V end was cut by 6 bases, the J end by 0 bases, with 21 bases between. This CDR3 is built from 17 residues. CDR1 SQVTM and CDR2 ANQGSEA come from the germline V gene. In DNA, the CDR3 is TGCAGCGTCAGTGAGGACGGTCCATACAGCTCCTACAATGAGCAGTTCTTC. It yields the protein CSVSEDGPYSSYNEQFF.

CDR3 in amino acids: CSVEDSGDTQYF. The CDR3 DNA reads as TGCAGCGTTGAAGACTCGGGAGATACGCAGTATTTT. The gene calls are TRBV29-1 and TRBJ2-3; D uncertain. Looked up from germline, CDR1 is SQVTM and CDR2 is ANQGSEA. This CDR3 spans 12 amino acids. V shed 0 bases and J shed 5 bases, with 6 bases lying between them.

This clone was seen more than once but under ten times. The chain couples TRBV7-9 to TRBJ1-1; TRBD1 matches at 8 bases. CDR3 length equals 15 residues. The germline gives CDR1 SEHNR, CDR2 FQNEAQ (reference sequence). J was trimmed by 1 base and V by 6 bases; bases with no gene match: 7. CDR3 in amino acids: CASRQITGGNTEAFF. The CDR3 bases are TGTGCCAGCAGGCAAATTACAGGGGGGAACACTGAAGCTTTCTTT.

V is TRBV28 and J is TRBJ1-5; 9 positions match TRBD1. The V and J ends lost 3 bases and 7 bases, in that order; junction bases with no gene match: 7. This CDR3 has 15 amino acids. The germline V gene encodes CDR1 MDHEN and CDR2 SYDVKM. Written as DNA, the CDR3 is TGTGCCAGCAGTTTCCAAACAGGGGGCGGACAGCCCCAGCATTTT. Translated: CASSFQTGGGQPQHF.

The rearrangement joins TRBV30 to TRBJ2-3; D gene unclear. The CDR3 spans 12 residues. Germline V CDR1 and CDR2: GTSNPN, SVGIG (reference sequence). The ends were cut back, 0 bases at V and 4 bases at J, with 5 bases in the middle. The CDR3 protein is CAWSVVPDTQYF. CDR3 nucleotide sequence: TGTGCCTGGAGTGTCGTCCCAGATACGCAGTATTTT.

The chain is built from TRBV23-1 and TRBJ2-3; D may be TRBD2 (5 bases). TRBV23-1 is given ORF status, its function remaining uncertain. V lost 0 bases and J lost 6, with 7 bases in between. This CDR3 has 13 amino acids. The CDR3 bases are TGCGCCAGCAGTCAATCGTCGGGGGATACGCAGTATTTT. Protein: CASSQSSGDTQYF.

This clone showed up just a few times. Other DNA sequences in this sample translate to the same CDR3. This sequence joins TRBV5-1 and TRBJ1-1; D is ambiguous. Trimming cost V 0 bases and J 1 base, with 4 bases left between them. This CDR3 region has 13 residues. Germline loops: CDR1 SGHRS, CDR2 YFSETQ. CDR3 sequence reads: CASSLAGNTEAFF. The CDR3 nucleotides read TGCGCCAGCAGCTTGGCAGGGAACACTGAAGCTTTCTTT. The entire variable domain, with the rest obtained from reference TRBV5-1 and TRBJ1-1, is as follows: KAGVTQTPRYLIKTRGQQVTLSCSPISGHRSVSWYQQTPGQGLQFLFEYFSETQRNKGNFPGRFSGRQFSNSRSEMNVSTLELGDSALYLCASSLAGNTEAFFGQGTRLTVV.

This chain uses TRBV2 with TRBJ1-2; maybe TRBD1 (5 bases). The CDR3 loop spans 13 amino acids. V lost 8 bases and J 4 bases, leaving 14 bases between the germline ends. CDR1 SNHLY and CDR2 FYNNEI come from the germline V gene. CDR3 sequence (DNA): TGTGCCAGCGAAATCGGCGGGGCCTATGGCTACACCTTC. Encoded protein: CASEIGGAYGYTF.

The chain combines TRBV11-1 with TRBJ1-1, with a weak D call TRBD1 (6 bases). Germline V gives CDR1 SGHAT, CDR2 FQDESV (reference sequence). This CDR3 has 13 amino acids. Trimming took off 5 bases at V and 1 base at J, with 8 bases between the two ends. The CDR3 region has the DNA TGTGCCAGCAGCACGACAGGGAACACTGAAGCTTTCTTT. It encodes CASSTTGNTEAFF.

The rearrangement links TRBV5-1 to TRBJ2-2; D may be TRBD1 or TRBD2 (5 bases each). The V end lost 4 bases, the J end lost 3 bases, and 16 bases lay between the germline ends. The germline CDR1 and CDR2 sequences are SGHRS and YFSETQ. The CDR3 contains 16 residues. CDR3 in DNA: TGCGCCAGCAGCGTCACGGGGCGGATATACACCGGGGAGCTGTTTTTT. This codes for CASSVTGRIYTGELFF.

This clone was picked up a small number of times. The chain links TRBV28 to TRBJ1-4; D call uncertain. The germline gives CDR1 MDHEN, CDR2 SYDVKM. Trimming took 5 bases from V and 8 from J, leaving 12 bases between them. CDR3 size: 13 residues. The CDR3 DNA reads as TGTGCCAGCAGTGGACCCACAATGGAAAAACTGTTTTTT. Protein: CASSGPTMEKLFF.

The chain employs TRBV29-1 and TRBJ1-1; D may be TRBD1 (6 bases). This CDR3 contains 14 residues. Trimming took off 4 bases at V and 3 bases at J, with 15 bases between the two ends. Germline loops: CDR1 SQVTM, CDR2 ANQGSEA. The CDR3 nucleotides are TGCAGCGTTGGGGCGCAGGGGAAGGACACTGAAGCTTTCTTT. Translated: CSVGAQGKDTEAFF.

The J gene is TRBJ1-1, the V gene TRBV4-2; D is ambiguous. This CDR3 has 18 amino acids. V dropped 4 bases and J dropped 1 base, with 22 bases sitting between them. Germline CDR1 LGHNA, CDR2 YNFKEQ. CDR3 DNA sequence: TGTGCCAGCAGCCCATTAACAAAGGGAGGTATAGGGAACACTGAAGCTTTCTTT. Translating gives CASSPLTKGGIGNTEAFF.

The rearrangement uses TRBV4-1 and TRBJ2-7; 8 bases fit TRBD1. This CDR3 has 16 amino acids. V lost 4 bases and J lost 0; bases outside the gene matches: 8. Germline assignment: CDR1 MGHRA and CDR2 YSYEKL. The CDR3 DNA is TGCGCCAGCAGCCTCACGACAGGGGCGAGCTCCTACGAGCAGTACTTC. Translated, it gives CASSLTTGASSYEQYF.

This clone was counted a single time. This sequence joins TRBV19 and TRBJ1-2; 8 nucleotides agree with TRBD1. Germline V gene sequence: CDR1 LNHDA, CDR2 SQIVND (reference sequence). J lost 6 bases, V lost 2 bases, and 8 bases had no gene match. The CDR3 extends over 15 amino acids. The CDR3 nucleotides read TGTGCCAGTAGTATAACTAGGACAGGGAGGCATGGCTACACCTTC. Translation: CASSITRTGRHGYTF.

This clone occurred once. This chain connects TRBV12-5 to TRBJ2-5; the D gene is possibly TRBD1 (6 bases). There are 14 residues in the CDR3. Between the trimmed V and J ends, which lost 2 bases and 4 bases, there was a span of 11 bases. Germline assignment: CDR1 LGHNT and CDR2 FRNRAP. For the CDR3, the DNA is TGTGCTAGTGGTTTGTCAGGGGCCTCAGAGACCCAGTACTTC. It is translated as CASGLSGASETQYF.